The T cell receptor (beta chain) described here comes from a study of control samples from healthy donors and cancer patients. Method: immunoSEQ multiplex PCR; TCRdb's copy keeps in-frame clones and lacks some. The sample has under 80,000 clones; 94% are singletons. The clonotype was recovered from a woman aged 40 to 50 in good health. Material: blood.

The CDR3 region has the DNA TGTGCCAGCAGCCGTGGACGGAGCACTGAAGCTTTCTTT. It yields the protein CASSRGRSTEAFF. The chain is built from TRBV6-2 or TRBV6-3 and TRBJ1-1; D is unclear. Germline assignment: CDR1 MNHEY and CDR2 SVGEGT. Trimming took off 6 bases at V and 4 bases at J, with 12 bases between the two ends. This CDR3 has 13 amino acids.